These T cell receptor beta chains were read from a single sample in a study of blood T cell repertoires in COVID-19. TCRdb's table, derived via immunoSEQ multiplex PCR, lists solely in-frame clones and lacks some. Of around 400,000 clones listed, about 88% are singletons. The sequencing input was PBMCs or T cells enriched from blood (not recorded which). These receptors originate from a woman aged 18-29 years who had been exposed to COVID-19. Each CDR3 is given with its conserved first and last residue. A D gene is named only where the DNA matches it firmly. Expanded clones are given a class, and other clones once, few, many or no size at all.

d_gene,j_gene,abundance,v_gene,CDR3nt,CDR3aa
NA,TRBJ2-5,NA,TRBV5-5,TGTGCCAGCAGCTTGGTCGGTCAAGAGACCCAGTACTTC,CASSLVGQETQYF
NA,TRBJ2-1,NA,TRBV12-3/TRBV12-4,TGTGCCAGCAGTTTAGGGCACAATGAGCAGTTCTTC,CASSLGHNEQFF
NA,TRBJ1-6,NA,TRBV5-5,TGTGCCAGCAGCTCACCCCCAGGGGAGTTCACTCATTCACCCCTCCACTTT,CASSSPPGEFTHSPLHF
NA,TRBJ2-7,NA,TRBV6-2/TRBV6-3,TGTGCCAGCAGACCTCGGACAGAATCCTACGAGCAGTACTTC,CASRPRTESYEQYF
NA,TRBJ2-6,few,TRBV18,TGTGCCAGCTCACCTAGGGGCGCTGGGGCCAACGTCCTGACTTTC,CASSPRGAGANVLTF
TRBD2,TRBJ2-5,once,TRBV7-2,TGTGCCAGCAGCTTAGGGCTAGCGGGGGCGCAAGAGACCCAGTACTTC,CASSLGLAGAQETQYF
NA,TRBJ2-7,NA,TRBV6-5,TGTGCCAGCAGTTACTCGGCAGGGCCCTACGAGCAGTACTTC,CASSYSAGPYEQYF
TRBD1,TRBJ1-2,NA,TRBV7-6,TGTGCCAGCAGCTTAGGCCAGGGGGCGGTCTATGGCTACACCTTC,CASSLGQGAVYGYTF
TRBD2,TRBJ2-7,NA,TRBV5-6,TGTGCCAGCAGCTTGTCCGGACTAGCGGGTTTTGAGCAGTACTTC,CASSLSGLAGFEQYF
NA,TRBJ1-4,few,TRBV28,TGTGCCAGCACCCCTCCCTTTGCGGGGTTAAGGAATGAAAAACTGTTTTTT,CASTPPFAGLRNEKLFF
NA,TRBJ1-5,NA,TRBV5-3,TGTGCCAGAAGCTTGCGCAGGGTATGGAATCAGCCCCAGCATTTT,CARSLRRVWNQPQHF
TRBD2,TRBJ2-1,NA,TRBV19,TGTGCCAGTAGTACAACAGCGGGAGGATCCTACAATGAGCAGTTCTTC,CASSTTAGGSYNEQFF
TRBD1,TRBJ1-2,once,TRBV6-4,TGTGCCAGCAGTGCCTCAAAGGACAGGGGGCACGGCTACACCTTC,CASSASKDRGHGYTF
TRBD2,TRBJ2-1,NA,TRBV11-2,TGTGCCAGCAGCTTTTTCTCGGGGGGGCCGATATACAATGAGCAGTTCTTC,CASSFFSGGPIYNEQFF
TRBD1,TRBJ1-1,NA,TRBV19,TGTGCCAGTAGCCTACTTCGGGACAGGGTAAGGACTGAAGCTTTCTTT,CASSLLRDRVRTEAFF
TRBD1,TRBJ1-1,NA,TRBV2,TGTGCCATGCTGGGACAGGGGGCGCGGAACACTGAAGCTTTCTTT,CAMLGQGARNTEAFF
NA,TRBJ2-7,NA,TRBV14,TGTGCCAGCAGCCTCCAGGGCTACGAGCAGTACTTC,CASSLQGYEQYF
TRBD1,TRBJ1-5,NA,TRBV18,TGTGCCAGCTCGGAAATGGGACAGGGGTTTAATCAGCCCCAGCATTTT,CASSEMGQGFNQPQHF
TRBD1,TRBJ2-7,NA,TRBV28,TGTGCCAGCAGTACCATACAGGGGGCTTTGGGATACGAGCAGTACTTC,CASSTIQGALGYEQYF
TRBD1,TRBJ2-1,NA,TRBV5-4,TGTGCCAGCAGCGATGGTGACAGGGATAGCAATGAGCAGTTCTTC,CASSDGDRDSNEQFF
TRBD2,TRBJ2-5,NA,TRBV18,TGTGCCAGCTCATTCTTACTAGCGGGGATTGAGACCCAGTACTTC,CASSFLLAGIETQYF
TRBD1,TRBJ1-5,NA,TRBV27,TGTGCCAGCAGTTCCCCTGGGACAGCCCAGCATTTT,CASSSPGTAQHF